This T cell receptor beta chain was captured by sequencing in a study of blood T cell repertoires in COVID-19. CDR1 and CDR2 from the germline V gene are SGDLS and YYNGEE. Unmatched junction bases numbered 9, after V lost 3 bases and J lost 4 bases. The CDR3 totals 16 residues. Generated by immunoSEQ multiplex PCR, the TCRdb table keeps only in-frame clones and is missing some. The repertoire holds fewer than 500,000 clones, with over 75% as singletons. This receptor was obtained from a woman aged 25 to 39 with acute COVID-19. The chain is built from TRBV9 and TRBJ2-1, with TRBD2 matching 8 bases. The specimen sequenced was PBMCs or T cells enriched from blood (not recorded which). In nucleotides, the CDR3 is TGTGCCAGCAGCGATGGAGCGGGGGTACTATACAATGAGCAGTTCTTC. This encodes CASSDGAGVLYNEQFF.